A single sample is the source of the 21 T cell receptor beta chains below, sequenced in a study of T cell changes during pregnancy in multiple sclerosis. This table comes from immunoSEQ multiplex PCR, and its TCRdb copy is limited to in-frame clones, with some not included. This sample has 30,000 to 45,000 clones, with about 92% found just once. The sequencing here drew on CD4+ T cells from peripheral blood mononuclear cells, taken after pregnancy. The receptors originated from a female donor with multiple sclerosis, enrolled in a pregnancy study.

This rearrangement joins TRBV7-8 to TRBJ1-1, with 7 positions matching TRBD1. V lost 6 bases and J lost 0; bases outside the gene matches: 4. This CDR3 is built from 14 residues. Germline assignment: CDR1 SGHVS and CDR2 FQNEAQ. The CDR3 bases are TGTGCCAGCAGGAATCAGGGGGTGAACACTGAAGCTTTCTTT. Its protein is CASRNQGVNTEAFF.

The genes are TRBV14 and TRBJ2-4; possible D gene TRBD1, 6 bases. In germline, CDR1 is SGHDN, CDR2 FVKESK. The CDR3 is 16 residues long. Trimming left V 2 bases short and J 0 bases short, with 11 bases between. The CDR3 bases are TGTGCCAGCAGCCAACCGACAGGCCTAGCCAAAAACATTCAGTACTTC. The encoded protein is CASSQPTGLAKNIQYF.

V and J are TRBV27 and TRBJ2-7; TRBD1 agrees at 7 bases. The trim removed 5 bases at V and 2 bases at J, leaving 12 bases unmatched. The CDR3 loop spans 16 amino acids. From germline, CDR1 is MNHEY and CDR2 SMNVEV (reference sequence). The CDR3 loop reads CASSPGRDRNTYEQYF. CDR3 coding DNA: TGTGCCAGCAGTCCGGGCCGGGACAGAAATACCTACGAGCAGTACTTC.

V usage is TRBV19 and J usage is TRBJ2-5, with TRBD2 as a possible D gene (6 bases). The CDR3 covers 16 residues. The germline V gene has CDR1 LNHDA and CDR2 SQIVND (reference sequence). Trimming took off 5 bases at V and 4 bases at J, with 20 bases between the two ends. In nucleotides, the CDR3 is TGTGCCAGTAGTCCCCTGGGACGGGGGAAGGGAGAGACCCAGTACTTC. Its translation: CASSPLGRGKGETQYF.

The chain employs TRBV9 and TRBJ2-7; 10 nucleotides match TRBD2. The V and J ends lost 0 bases and 2 bases, in that order; junction bases with no gene match: 8. This CDR3 contains 17 residues. CDR1 is SGDLS and CDR2 is YYNGEE in the germline V gene. CDR3 coding DNA: TGTGCCAGCAGCGTAGGTACTAGCGGGACCTATCCCTACGAGCAGTACTTC. Its protein product is CASSVGTSGTYPYEQYF.

The chain recombines TRBV6-6 with TRBJ2-4; TRBD1 agrees at 10 bases. CDR3 size: 15 residues. The germline V gene has CDR1 MNHNY and CDR2 SVGAGI (reference sequence). V shed 6 bases and J 6 bases; nucleotides not matched to a gene: 8. The CDR3 is CASRYGQGEGNIQYF. In DNA, the CDR3 is TGTGCCAGCAGATATGGACAGGGGGAGGGAAACATTCAGTACTTC.

The V gene is TRBV4-3, the J gene TRBJ1-1; tentative D call: TRBD1 (6 bases). The CDR3 loop spans 17 amino acids. Trimming took 0 bases from V and 1 from J, leaving 15 bases between them. Germline CDR1 reads LGHNA; CDR2 reads YSLEER. CDR3 residues: CASSQDGGSRGNTEAFF. The CDR3 bases are TGCGCCAGCAGCCAAGATGGGGGCAGCCGGGGGAACACTGAAGCTTTCTTT.

V and J are TRBV7-8 and TRBJ2-2; TRBD2 aligns across 8 bases. The V gene end was trimmed by 0 bases and the J gene end by 0 bases; junction bases not matched to a gene: 6. Germline V gene lookup returns CDR1 SGHVS and CDR2 FQNEAQ. The CDR3 spans 18 residues. CDR3 nucleotides: TGTGCCAGCAGCTTAGCGACCACTAGCGGCTCGAACACCGGGGAGCTGTTTTTT. Amino acids: CASSLATTSGSNTGELFF.

This chain uses TRBV25-1 with TRBJ1-5, with TRBD1 as a possible D gene (5 bases). The CDR3 runs 14 residues. V lost 4 bases and J lost 1, with 8 bases in between. Germline V gene data show CDR1 as MGHDK and CDR2 as SYGVNS. DNA for the CDR3: TGTGCCAGCAGTGGGCAGGGCAGCAATCAGCCCCAGCATTTT. Its protein is CASSGQGSNQPQHF.

This clone was observed a handful of times. This chain links TRBV5-1 with TRBJ1-1, with 9 bases fitting TRBD1. J was trimmed by 4 bases and V by 1 base; bases with no gene match: 11. The CDR3 extends over 17 amino acids. Germline V lookup: CDR1 SGHRS, CDR2 YFSETQ. Written as DNA, the CDR3 is TGCGCCAGCAGCTTGTGGGGGACAGGGTCCCTGGGCACTGAAGCTTTCTTT. Translating it yields CASSLWGTGSLGTEAFF.

The chain carries TRBV7-2 and TRBJ2-1, with D possibly matching TRBD1 (6 bases). This CDR3 comprises 15 residues. CDR1 is SGHTA and CDR2 is FQGNSA in the germline V gene. V was pared by 1 base and J by 6 bases, with 13 bases between. CDR3 DNA: TGTGCCAGCAGCTTAGAAGCCCAAGGGGGCAATGAGCAGTTCTTC. It encodes CASSLEAQGGNEQFF.

The chain links TRBV4-1 to TRBJ1-1, with a tentative D call TRBD1 (6 bases). CDR3 size: 18 residues. Looked up from germline, CDR1 is MGHRA and CDR2 is YSYEKL. Deletions cut 4 bases from V and 7 bases from J, with 28 bases between. CDR3 sequence reads: CASSPGGLRSGVINEAFF. As DNA, the CDR3 is TGCGCCAGCAGCCCGGGGGGTTTGAGATCAGGGGTAATCAATGAAGCTTTCTTT.

The gene calls are TRBV19 and TRBJ1-2; D not resolved. Trimming took off 7 bases at V and 5 bases at J, with 11 bases between the two ends. CDR1 and CDR2 (germline): LNHDA, SQIVND (reference sequence). This CDR3 contains 12 residues. Written as DNA, the CDR3 is TGTGCCAGTATCGGAGTCGGGTATGGCTACACCTTC. Amino acids: CASIGVGYGYTF.

This chain links TRBV5-1 with TRBJ2-1; D gene unclear. The germline CDR1 and CDR2 sequences are SGHRS and YFSETQ. V dropped 2 bases and J dropped 2 bases, with 8 bases sitting between them. This CDR3 contains 14 residues. The CDR3 sequence: CASSLSTAYNEQFF. CDR3 nucleotide sequence: TGCGCCAGCAGCTTATCAACGGCCTACAATGAGCAGTTCTTC.

V is TRBV28 and J is TRBJ2-3, with D maybe TRBD1 (6 bases). V was pared by 7 bases and J by 3 bases, with 11 bases between. There are 13 residues in the CDR3. Per germline, CDR1 MDHEN and CDR2 SYDVKM. For the CDR3, the DNA is TGTGCCAGCACATTACAGGGAACAGATACGCAGTATTTT. Encoded protein: CASTLQGTDTQYF.

The chain employs TRBV7-2 and TRBJ1-4; 9 bases agree with TRBD1. V was clipped by 2 bases and J by 4 bases; unmatched bases: 2. From germline, CDR1 is SGHTA and CDR2 FQGNSA. The CDR3 loop spans 15 amino acids. CDR3 region: CASSLRQGGNEKLFF. CDR3 DNA: TGTGCCAGCAGCTTAAGACAGGGGGGTAATGAAAAACTGTTTTTT.

V gene TRBV10-3 combines with J gene TRBJ2-2, with 8 bases matching TRBD1. Germline assignment: CDR1 ENHRY and CDR2 SYGVKD. The CDR3 covers 14 residues. The trim removed 6 bases at V and 1 base at J, leaving 1 base unmatched. The CDR3: CAIRDRGNTGELFF. The CDR3 DNA follows: TGTGCCATCAGAGACAGGGGGAACACCGGGGAGCTGTTTTTT.

V gene TRBV30 combines with J gene TRBJ1-2, with 9 positions matching TRBD1. J lost 6 bases, V lost 5 bases, and 13 bases had no gene match. From germline, CDR1 is GTSNPN and CDR2 SVGIG (reference sequence). The CDR3 covers 15 residues. CDR3 in amino acids: CAWLRQGVRLDGYTF. CDR3 DNA sequence: TGTGCCTGGCTCAGACAGGGGGTACGACTTGATGGCTACACCTTC.

This chain links TRBV7-9 with TRBJ2-3; 8 bases line up with TRBD2. Per the germline V gene, CDR1 is SEHNR and CDR2 is FQNEAQ (reference sequence). The V segment lost 6 bases and the J segment 0 bases; nucleotides outside the gene matches: 2. The CDR3 sequence is 14 residues long. CDR3 nucleotides: TGTGCCAGCAGATCTAGCGGGAGCACAGATACGCAGTATTTT. Protein product: CASRSSGSTDTQYF.

The chain couples TRBV7-3 to TRBJ2-1, with TRBD2 matching over 7 bases. Per germline, CDR1 SGHTA and CDR2 FQGTGA. This CDR3 contains 17 residues. V shed 1 base and J 7 bases; nucleotides not matched to a gene: 13. CDR3 protein: CASSLNPPASGVNEQFF. CDR3 DNA: TGTGCCAGCAGCTTAAACCCCCCCGCTAGCGGAGTGAATGAGCAGTTCTTC.

This chain joins TRBV28 and TRBJ2-3; unclear D gene. CDR1 and CDR2 from the germline V gene are MDHEN and SYDVKM. CDR3 size: 15 residues. V dropped 7 bases and J dropped 0 bases, with 14 bases sitting between them. The CDR3 spells CASTRRPGSTDTQYF. CDR3 in DNA: TGTGCCAGCACTAGAAGGCCCGGAAGCACAGATACGCAGTATTTT. The full variable domain, in which reference TRBV28 and TRBJ2-3 provide the parts outside the CDR3, is DVKVTQSSRYLVKRTGEKVFLECVQDMDHENMFWYRQDPGLGLRLIYFSYDVKMKEKGDIPEGYSVSREKKERFSLILESASTNQTSMYLCASTRRPGSTDTQYFGPGTRLTVL.